The next 22 T cell receptor beta chains were all read from a single sample in a study of shared clonotypes between healthy human individuals (TCRdb year 2020). The library was built by means of the immunoSEQ multiplex PCR assay. As stored in TCRdb, this immuneACCESS dataset retains in-frame rearrangements with V and J assigned. A fraction of the clones does not appear; measured against another copy, unresolved V genes explain less than half of the discrepancy, and the remainder lacks a known reason. Counted in this sample were 500,000 to 650,000 clones; roughly 72% of them appeared once. The top ten clones comprise 9.5% to 15% of the sample. The sample taken for sequencing was PBMCs. These receptors were taken from a woman in her forties in good health. Some clones in this sample may be carry-over from other donors' samples.

Only a few counts were recorded for this clone. At the DNA level, this CDR3 is encoded by other sequences in the same sample as well. The V gene is TRBV19, the J gene TRBJ2-5, with 8 nucleotides matching TRBD1. The CDR3 consists of 14 residues. Germline V gene data show CDR1 as LNHDA and CDR2 as SQIVND (reference sequence). V was clipped by 3 bases and J by 5 bases; unmatched bases: 5. The CDR3 nucleotides are TGTGCCAGTAGTATCACAGGGGGTACGGAGACCCAGTACTTC. This translates into CASSITGGTETQYF.

V is TRBV19 and J is TRBJ1-2; 10 bases align to TRBD1. CDR1 LNHDA and CDR2 SQIVND come from the germline V gene (reference sequence). The V and J ends lost 4 bases and 5 bases, in that order; junction bases with no gene match: 4. The CDR3 has 14 residues. The CDR3 DNA reads TGTGCCAGTAGTAGCCGACAGGGGGCGTATGGCTACACCTTC. Translated, it gives CASSSRQGAYGYTF.

The chain links TRBV7-2 to TRBJ2-7; 11 positions agree with TRBD2. CDR3 length: 17 residues. Germline lookup yields CDR1 SGHTA and CDR2 FQGNSA. After removal of 5 bases from V and 2 bases from J, the junction contained 11 bases not matched to a gene. The CDR3 loop reads CASSPPPGTSGAYEQYF. DNA of the CDR3: TGTGCCAGCAGCCCCCCTCCCGGGACTAGCGGAGCCTACGAGCAGTACTTC.

This clone was counted between two and nine times. The CDR3 nucleotides read TGTGCCATCAGTGAGTCGACTAGCGGGAGTCCCTACAATGAGCAGTTCTTC. Encoded protein: CAISESTSGSPYNEQFF. The chain links TRBV10-3 to TRBJ2-1; 12 nucleotides agree with TRBD2. The CDR3 spans 17 residues. Trimming removed 0 bases from V and 2 bases from J; junction bases left unmatched: 2. Germline CDR1 ENHRY, CDR2 SYGVKD.

In this sample, this clone turned up once. The chain links TRBV9 to TRBJ2-1, with 8 positions matching TRBD1. The CDR3 spans 15 residues. V trimming: 0 bases; J trimming: 2 bases; junction bases outside the gene matches: 1. Germline CDR1 SGDLS, CDR2 YYNGEE. The CDR3 coding sequence is TGTGCCAGCAGCGTAGGGACAGGGACCTACAATGAGCAGTTCTTC. Residues: CASSVGTGTYNEQFF.

The rearrangement uses TRBV15 and TRBJ2-2; TRBD2 might be the D (5 bases). V was trimmed by 10 bases and J by 5 bases, leaving 20 bases between them. The CDR3 has 15 residues. Per germline, CDR1 LNHNV and CDR2 YYDKDF (reference sequence). For the CDR3, the DNA is TGTGCCAGTTCGGTCATGGCGGGCGGAACCGGGGAGCTGTTTTTT. It codes for CASSVMAGGTGELFF.

This clone was observed a single time. The chain has TRBV19 and TRBJ2-7, with 8 bases lining up with TRBD1. Trimming cost V 1 base and J 2 bases; bases outside gene matches: 4. This CDR3 spans 15 amino acids. Germline V gives CDR1 LNHDA, CDR2 SQIVND (reference sequence). The CDR3 protein is CASSIVGTGTYEQYF. Written as DNA, the CDR3 is TGTGCCAGTAGTATAGTGGGGACAGGTACCTACGAGCAGTACTTC.

The sample holds one count of this clone. This chain connects TRBV15 to TRBJ2-7, with D maybe TRBD2 (5 bases). Trimming took off 1 base at V and 5 bases at J, with 15 bases between the two ends. The CDR3 has 15 amino acids. Germline CDR1 LNHNV, CDR2 YYDKDF (reference sequence). The CDR3 is CATSRGGSLLNEQYF. DNA for the CDR3: TGTGCCACCAGCAGAGGAGGGAGCTTGTTGAACGAGCAGTACTTC.

This clone was recorded a few times. CDR3 sequence: CASSQQGTRYNEQFF. DNA of the CDR3: TGCGCCAGCAGCCAACAGGGGACACGGTACAATGAGCAGTTCTTC. The rearrangement uses TRBV4-1 and TRBJ2-1; perhaps TRBD1 as D (6 bases). Germline V gene sequence: CDR1 MGHRA, CDR2 YSYEKL. The CDR3 extends over 15 amino acids. V gave up 2 bases and J gave up 4 bases, with 12 bases separating them.

The rearrangement joins TRBV28 to TRBJ2-7; 8 positions agree with TRBD1. The CDR3 covers 14 residues. The germline gives CDR1 MDHEN, CDR2 SYDVKM. The V gene end was trimmed by 8 bases and the J gene end by 3 bases; junction bases not matched to a gene: 9. CDR3 amino acids: CASATDRAFYEQYF. In DNA form, the CDR3 reads TGTGCCAGCGCCACGGACAGGGCTTTCTACGAGCAGTACTTC. Based on the CDR3 plus reference TRBV28 and TRBJ2-7, the full variable domain is DVKVTQSSRYLVKRTGEKVFLECVQDMDHENMFWYRQDPGLGLRLIYFSYDVKMKEKGDIPEGYSVSREKKERFSLILESASTNQTSMYLCASATDRAFYEQYFGPGTRLTVT.

This chain joins TRBV5-4 and TRBJ2-5; TRBD1 matches at 9 bases. CDR1 is SGHNT and CDR2 is YYREEE in the germline V gene (reference sequence). CDR3 length equals 15 residues. Trimming cost V 3 bases and J 5 bases; bases outside gene matches: 8. CDR3 DNA: TGTGCCAGCAGCTCCCCGGACAGGGGAGGGGAGACCCAGTACTTC. This translates into CASSSPDRGGETQYF. Looking up the rest from reference TRBV5-4 and TRBJ2-5 gives the full variable domain: ETGVTQSPTHLIKTRGQQVTLRCSSQSGHNTVSWYQQALGQGPQFIFQYYREEENGRGNFPPRFSGLQFPNYSSELNVNALELDDSALYLCASSSPDRGGETQYFGPGTRLLVL.

This clone occurred a few times. The chain combines TRBV25-1 with TRBJ1-4; no clear D. The CDR3 totals 15 residues. Trimming took off 8 bases at V and 8 bases at J, with 21 bases between the two ends. Germline V CDR1 and CDR2: MGHDK, SYGVNS. The CDR3 nucleotides read TGTGCCAGCCAGCACCCGGGGATGTTCGGGGAAAAACTGTTTTTT. Residues: CASQHPGMFGEKLFF.

This clone was observed a few times. V and J are TRBV6-5 and TRBJ1-4; TRBD1 aligns across 7 bases. This CDR3 comprises 12 residues. V dropped 4 bases and J dropped 8; count of bases not matched to a gene: 1. Germline V gene sequence: CDR1 MNHEY, CDR2 SVGAGI. The DNA for the CDR3 is TGTGCCAGCAGTTTACAGGGGGAAAAACTGTTTTTT. Protein: CASSLQGEKLFF.

The J gene is TRBJ2-1, the V gene TRBV28; 12 positions match TRBD1. CDR3 length equals 14 residues. V lost 2 bases to trimming and J lost 9 bases; unmatched junction nucleotides: 2. CDR1 and CDR2 (germline): MDHEN, SYDVKM. The CDR3 loop reads CASSLGTGGGEQFF. CDR3 coding DNA: TGTGCCAGCAGTTTAGGGACAGGGGGCGGTGAGCAGTTCTTC.

V usage is TRBV11-2 and J usage is TRBJ1-2; possible D gene TRBD1, 5 bases. The germline CDR1 and CDR2 sequences are SGHAT and FQNNGV. V was clipped by 5 bases and J by 2 bases, with 15 bases between them. The CDR3 has 15 amino acids. CDR3 sequence: CASSRPQGSNYGYTF. In DNA, the CDR3 is TGTGCCAGCAGCCGCCCCCAGGGATCAAACTATGGCTACACCTTC.

The CDR3 protein is CASTDFQETQYF. CDR3 nucleotides: TGTGCCAGCACTGACTTTCAAGAGACCCAGTACTTC. The J gene is TRBJ2-5, the V gene TRBV28; the D is unclear. The V end lost 7 bases, the J end lost 2 bases, and 8 bases lay between the germline ends. CDR1 MDHEN and CDR2 SYDVKM come from the germline V gene. The CDR3 extends over 12 amino acids.

This rearrangement joins TRBV28 to TRBJ2-7, with 7 bases fitting TRBD1. The length of the CDR3 is 15 residues. Germline CDR1 MDHEN, CDR2 SYDVKM. The V segment lost 6 bases and the J segment 1 base; nucleotides outside the gene matches: 9. CDR3 region: CASRRTGTASYEQYF. CDR3 sequence (DNA): TGTGCCAGCAGGCGAACCGGGACAGCATCCTACGAGCAGTACTTC.

The chain has TRBV2 and TRBJ2-7; D gene unclear. Germline assignment: CDR1 SNHLY and CDR2 FYNNEI. V shed 6 bases and J shed 3 bases, with 3 bases lying between them. This CDR3 region has 10 residues. In DNA, the CDR3 is TGTGCCAGCAGACTCTACGAGCAGTACTTC. It yields the protein CASRLYEQYF.

V gene TRBV5-1 combines with J gene TRBJ1-6; D uncertain. CDR3 size: 15 residues. V gave up 0 bases and J gave up 7 bases, with 11 bases separating them. Germline V lookup: CDR1 SGHRS, CDR2 YFSETQ. The CDR3 DNA follows: TGCGCCAGCAGCTTGGCCGCCGGAGTAAATTCACCCCTCCACTTT. Residues: CASSLAAGVNSPLHF.

V is TRBV7-3 and J is TRBJ2-1; D call uncertain. The CDR3 runs to 13 residues. The germline gives CDR1 SGHTA, CDR2 FQGTGA. Trimming removed 5 bases at V and 0 bases at J, with 5 bases between. CDR3 coding DNA: TGTGCCAGCAGCCCGAGCTCCTACAATGAGCAGTTCTTC. Its protein product is CASSPSSYNEQFF. The full variable domain, with the rest looked up from reference TRBV7-3 and TRBJ2-1, is GAGVSQTPSNKVTEKGKYVELRCDPISGHTALYWYRQSLGQGPEFLIYFQGTGAADDSGLPNDRFFAVRPEGSVSTLKIQRTERGDSAVYLCASSPSSYNEQFFGPGTRLTVL.

The chain is built from TRBV7-2 and TRBJ2-3, with D perhaps being TRBD1 or TRBD2 (5 bases each). The CDR3 has 15 residues. CDR1 is SGHTA, CDR2 FQGNSA, per germline. The V end lost 1 base, the J end lost 1 base, and 9 bases lay between the germline ends. CDR3 residues: CASSLGGTRTDTQYF. The CDR3 DNA reads TGTGCCAGCAGCTTAGGTGGGACCCGCACAGATACGCAGTATTTT.

The chain recombines TRBV5-6 with TRBJ2-7; no reliable D call. CDR3 length equals 13 residues. CDR1 and CDR2 (germline): SGHDT, YYEEEE. Trimming took 3 bases from V and 3 from J, leaving 10 bases between them. CDR3 sequence reads: CASSWGRVYEQYF. In DNA, the CDR3 is TGTGCCAGCAGCTGGGGTCGAGTCTACGAGCAGTACTTC. Looking up the rest from reference TRBV5-6 and TRBJ2-7 gives the full variable domain: DAGVTQSPTHLIKTRGQQVTLRCSPKSGHDTVSWYQQALGQGPQFIFQYYEEEERQRGNFPDRFSGHQFPNYSSELNVNALLLGDSALYLCASSWGRVYEQYFGPGTRLTVT.